The clone carrying this TCR beta chain appeared a single time. Antigen specificity is unknown. The entry originates in a study of T cell responses to AZD1222 COVID-19 vaccine. Whole-study results and caveats: Two AZD1222 doses significantly raised spike-specific TCR breadth and depth over controls. Only a handful of individuals given AZD1222 were seropositive at baseline.

From germline, CDR1 is GTSNPN and CDR2 SVGIG (reference sequence). Trimming pared 2 bases from V and 0 bases from J, leaving 5 bases between. This CDR3 region has 14 residues. Repertoires were generated with immunoSEQ multiplex PCR, while TCRdb's copy carries only in-frame clones and drops some. The table lists about 79,000 clones, 90% to 95% of them singletons. The rearrangement joins TRBV30 to TRBJ2-6; D unresolved. The specimen comprised peripheral blood, sampled on day 0 of MenACWY control vaccination. This TCR came from an adult in good health. The CDR3 reads CAWSLDSGANVLTF. The CDR3 DNA reads TGTGCCTGGAGTCTGGACTCTGGGGCCAACGTCCTGACTTTC. Complete variable domain (other parts from reference TRBV30 and TRBJ2-6): SQTIHQWPATLVQPVGSPLSLECTVEGTSNPNLYWYRQAAGRGLQLLFYSVGIGQISSEVPQNLSASRPQDRQFILSSKKLLLSDSGFYLCAWSLDSGANVLTFGAGSRLTVL.